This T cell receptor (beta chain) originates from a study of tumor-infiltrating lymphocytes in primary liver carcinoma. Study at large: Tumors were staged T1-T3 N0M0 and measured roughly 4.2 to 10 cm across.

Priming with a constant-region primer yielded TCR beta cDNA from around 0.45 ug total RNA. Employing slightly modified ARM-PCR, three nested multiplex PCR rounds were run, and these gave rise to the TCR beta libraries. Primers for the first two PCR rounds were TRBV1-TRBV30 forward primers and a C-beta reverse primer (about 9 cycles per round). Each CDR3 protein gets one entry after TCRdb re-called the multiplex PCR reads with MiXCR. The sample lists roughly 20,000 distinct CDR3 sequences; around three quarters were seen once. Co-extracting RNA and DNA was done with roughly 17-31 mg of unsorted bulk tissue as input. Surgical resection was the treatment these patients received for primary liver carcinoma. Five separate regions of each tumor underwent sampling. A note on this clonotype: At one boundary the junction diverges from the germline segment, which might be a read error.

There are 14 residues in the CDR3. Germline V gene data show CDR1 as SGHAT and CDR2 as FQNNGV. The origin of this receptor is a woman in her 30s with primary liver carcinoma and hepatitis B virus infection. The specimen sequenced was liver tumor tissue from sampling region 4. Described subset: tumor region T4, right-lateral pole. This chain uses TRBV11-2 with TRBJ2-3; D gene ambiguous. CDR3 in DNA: TGTGCCAACAGTCCACAAACTCACACAGATATGCAGTATTTT. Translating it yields CANSPQTHTDMQYF.